Below are 22 T cell receptor beta chains sequenced from a single sample in a study of graft-versus-host responses after intestinal transplantation. The authors processed graft tissue to release intraepithelial and lamina propria lymphocytes. Sequenced by immunoSEQ multiplex PCR; TCRdb stores in-frame clones only, minus some. The data contain 15,000 to 20,000 clones, 82% of them singletons. The specimen comprised ileum tissue, sampled 17 days after transplant. The receptors here all came from a human patient who received an intestinal transplant, so some T cells may come from the graft donor.

The chain links TRBV19 to TRBJ2-1; 9 nucleotides match TRBD2. Trimming cost V 3 bases and J 6 bases; bases outside gene matches: 6. Germline V CDR1 and CDR2: LNHDA, SQIVND (reference sequence). The CDR3 has 15 residues. The CDR3 DNA sequence: TGTGCCAGTAGTATTGACCTAGCGGGGTTCAATGAGCAGTTCTTC. Its translation is CASSIDLAGFNEQFF.

V and J are TRBV9 and TRBJ2-1; 7 nucleotides align to TRBD1. The length of the CDR3 is 15 residues. The germline gives CDR1 SGDLS, CDR2 YYNGEE. V was clipped by 4 bases and J by 1 base; unmatched bases: 5. As DNA, the CDR3 is TGTGCCAGCAGCCGACAGGGTTCGTCCTACAATGAGCAGTTCTTC. Translation gives CASSRQGSSYNEQFF.

The chain is built from TRBV27 and TRBJ1-1, with D possibly TRBD1 on 6 matching bases. This CDR3 comprises 12 residues. Trimming removed 3 bases from V and 8 bases from J, with 10 bases in between. The V gene's germline CDR1 is MNHEY and CDR2 SMNVEV (reference sequence). CDR3 coding DNA: TGTGCCAGCAGTTTTACCAGGGGCGAAGCTTTCTTT. Translated: CASSFTRGEAFF.

V usage is TRBV18 and J usage is TRBJ1-5; a weak D match, TRBD1 (5 bases). CDR1 is KGHSH and CDR2 is LQKENI in the germline V gene. The CDR3 has 16 residues. V gave up 0 bases and J gave up 1 base, with 10 bases separating them. The CDR3 bases are TGTGCCAGCTCACCACCGGGGGGGGAAAGCAATCAGCCCCAGCATTTT. Encoded protein: CASSPPGGESNQPQHF. The whole variable domain, filled in from reference TRBV18 and TRBJ1-5, reads NAGVMQNPRHLVRRRGQEARLRCSPMKGHSHVYWYRQLPEEGLKFMVYLQKENIIDESGMPKERFSAEFPKEGPSILRIQQVVRGDSAAYFCASSPPGGESNQPQHFGDGTRLSIL.

The chain recombines TRBV30 with TRBJ1-1; D might be TRBD1 (5 bases). Trimming took 3 bases from V and 5 from J, leaving 19 bases between them. CDR3 size: 15 residues. The germline V gene has CDR1 GTSNPN and CDR2 SVGIG (reference sequence). CDR3 nucleotides: TGTGCCTGGAGCTGGCAGGGTGGCCGGGGAACTGAAGCTTTCTTT. Translation: CAWSWQGGRGTEAFF.

The chain joins TRBV27 to TRBJ2-2, with 7 bases lining up with TRBD2. The CDR3 runs to 15 residues. V was pared by 4 bases and J by 1 base, with 3 bases of the junction left unmatched. Germline assignment: CDR1 MNHEY and CDR2 SMNVEV (reference sequence). The CDR3 sequence is CASSSGLVNTGELFF. The DNA of the CDR3 is TGTGCCAGCAGTTCCGGACTAGTGAACACCGGGGAGCTGTTTTTT.

The rearrangement uses TRBV28 and TRBJ2-3; 13 bases fit TRBD2. The CDR3 length is 19 residues. Germline V gene lookup returns CDR1 MDHEN and CDR2 SYDVKM. Trimming at V came to 5 bases and at J to 3 bases, leaving 14 bases not matched to a gene. CDR3 region: CASSPRVGLAGVRTDTQYF. In DNA form, the CDR3 reads TGTGCCAGCAGTCCACGCGTCGGACTAGCGGGAGTAAGGACAGATACGCAGTATTTT. Together with reference TRBV28 and TRBJ2-3, the CDR3 gives the full variable domain: DVKVTQSSRYLVKRTGEKVFLECVQDMDHENMFWYRQDPGLGLRLIYFSYDVKMKEKGDIPEGYSVSREKKERFSLILESASTNQTSMYLCASSPRVGLAGVRTDTQYFGPGTRLTVL.

The chain has TRBV2 and TRBJ2-7; 10 bases match TRBD1. The CDR3 is 14 residues long. Trimming took 4 bases from V and 3 from J; bases not matched to a gene: 3. Per the germline V gene, CDR1 is SNHLY and CDR2 is FYNNEI. CDR3 protein: CASSGDRGLYEQYF. The CDR3 DNA follows: TGTGCCAGCAGTGGGGACAGGGGACTCTACGAGCAGTACTTC.

The chain combines TRBV28 with TRBJ2-7; possibly TRBD2 for D (6 bases). CDR1 and CDR2 (germline): MDHEN, SYDVKM. The CDR3 is 16 residues long. V gave up 0 bases and J gave up 4 bases, with 16 bases separating them. For the CDR3, the DNA is TGTGCCAGCAGTTTATGGGGGCTCGGGAGTCAATACGAGCAGTACTTC. Protein sequence: CASSLWGLGSQYEQYF.

This clone has just a few counts. The chain employs TRBV4-1 and TRBJ2-1; a possible D gene is TRBD2 (6 bases). Looked up from germline, CDR1 is MGHRA and CDR2 is YSYEKL. V lost 1 base and J 2 bases, leaving 9 bases between the germline ends. This CDR3 comprises 15 residues. CDR3 sequence reads: CASSQGGTPYNEQFF. The CDR3 DNA is TGCGCCAGCAGCCAAGGCGGGACTCCCTACAATGAGCAGTTCTTC.

J is TRBJ1-2 and V is TRBV20-1, with D unresolved. This CDR3 spans 11 amino acids. Germline CDR1 DFQATT, CDR2 SNEGSKA (reference sequence). With 2 bases removed from V and 7 bases from J, the gap between germline ends came to 8 bases. The CDR3 sequence is CSARWEGGYTF. The CDR3 DNA sequence: TGCAGTGCTAGATGGGAGGGTGGCTACACCTTC.

The count of this clone is one. V and J are TRBV6-5 and TRBJ2-1; D possibly corresponds to TRBD2 (6 bases). Germline loops: CDR1 MNHEY, CDR2 SVGAGI. V was shortened by 2 bases and J by 2 bases, with 10 bases between the two germline ends. There are 15 residues in the CDR3. The CDR3 DNA is TGTGCCAGCAGTTACGGAGGGAAGACCTACAATGAGCAGTTCTTC. Residues: CASSYGGKTYNEQFF.

In its sample, this clone was seen a few times. The chain is built from TRBV28 and TRBJ1-1; D is perhaps TRBD1 (5 bases). The CDR3 is 15 amino acids. Per the germline V gene, CDR1 is MDHEN and CDR2 is SYDVKM. V was pared by 4 bases and J by 4 bases, with 16 bases between. The CDR3 region is CASSSPRGGVTEAFF. Written as DNA, the CDR3 is TGTGCCAGCAGTTCACCTAGGGGCGGGGTCACTGAAGCTTTCTTT.

This chain connects TRBV6-4 to TRBJ2-1; D gene uncertain. CDR3 length: 13 amino acids. Per the germline V gene, CDR1 is MRHNA and CDR2 is SNTAGT. The V end lost 5 bases, the J end lost 7 bases, and 12 bases lay between the germline ends. As DNA, the CDR3 is TGTGCCAGCAGTCGGCAAACAAATAATGAGCAGTTCTTC. This encodes CASSRQTNNEQFF.

This clone was recorded once. The chain employs TRBV4-2 and TRBJ2-3; D not resolved. The CDR3 is 14 residues long. Between the trimmed V and J ends, which lost 4 bases and 3 bases, there was a span of 11 bases. CDR1 and CDR2 (germline): LGHNA, YNFKEQ. CDR3 coding DNA: TGTGCCAGCAGCCCCCGTAAGGGTACAGATACGCAGTATTTT. Protein: CASSPRKGTDTQYF.

The rearrangement joins TRBV21-1 to TRBJ2-3; the D call TRBD2 from the table was never checked on the DNA. TRBV21-1 is noted as a pseudogene. The CDR3 extends over 15 amino acids. As DNA, the CDR3 is TGTGCCAGCAGCAAAGGCGGATACGGCACAGATACGCAGTATTTT. This gives the protein CASSKGGYGTDTQYF.

A few counts support this clone. The V gene is TRBV15, the J gene TRBJ2-1; TRBD2 might be the D (5 bases). CDR1 is LNHNV, CDR2 YYDKDF, per germline (reference sequence). V was pared by 8 bases and J by 6 bases, with 14 bases between. The CDR3 length is 13 residues. CDR3 sequence reads: CATLEPGTNEQFF. DNA for the CDR3: TGTGCCACCCTAGAGCCGGGAACCAATGAGCAGTTCTTC.

The V call is TRBV19, the J call TRBJ2-7, with 7 bases fitting TRBD1. The V and J ends lost 3 bases and 2 bases, in that order; junction bases with no gene match: 4. This CDR3 spans 14 amino acids. In germline, CDR1 is LNHDA, CDR2 SQIVND (reference sequence). For the CDR3, the DNA is TGTGCCAGTAGTATCAGGGGGAGCCCCTACGAGCAGTACTTC. As protein: CASSIRGSPYEQYF.

The rearrangement links TRBV2 to TRBJ1-1; 7 bases map to TRBD1. Germline values: CDR1 SNHLY, CDR2 FYNNEI. The junction had 7 bases not matched to a gene; V was cut back by 4 bases and J by 2 bases. This CDR3 comprises 15 residues. In nucleotides, the CDR3 is TGTGCCAGCAGTGTGGGGCCAGGGGGAAACACTGAAGCTTTCTTT. Protein product: CASSVGPGGNTEAFF. Using reference TRBV2 and TRBJ1-1 for the parts outside the CDR3, the full variable domain is EPEVTQTPSHQVTQMGQEVILRCVPISNHLYFYWYRQILGQKVEFLVSFYNNEISEKSEIFDDQFSVERPDGSNFTLKIRSTKLEDSAMYFCASSVGPGGNTEAFFGQGTRLTVV.

The DNA for the CDR3 is TGTGCCAGCAGCCAAGCTTACTTAAACTATGGCTACACCTTC. Protein: CASSQAYLNYGYTF. The chain links TRBV14 to TRBJ1-2; D gene ambiguous. V was clipped by 1 base and J by 2 bases, with 8 bases between them. The germline V gene has CDR1 SGHDN and CDR2 FVKESK. This CDR3 region has 14 residues.

This rearrangement joins TRBV4-2 to TRBJ1-1; 8 bases map to TRBD1. Germline V gene lookup returns CDR1 LGHNA and CDR2 YNFKEQ. The CDR3 contains 17 residues. V lost 1 base, J lost 5 bases, and 12 bases stayed unmatched. CDR3 in DNA: TGTGCCAGCAGCCAAGGAAAAATGACAGGGGATTATACTGAAGCTTTCTTT. It translates to CASSQGKMTGDYTEAFF.

The chain is built from TRBV4-1 and TRBJ2-7; 12 positions match TRBD2. Germline CDR1 reads MGHRA; CDR2 reads YSYEKL. V shed 0 bases, J shed 4 bases, and the junction held 7 bases outside the gene matches. CDR3 length: 17 residues. The CDR3 DNA reads TGCGCCAGCAGCCAAGATCTAGCGGGAGGGCCTTTTTACGAGCAGTACTTC. It encodes CASSQDLAGGPFYEQYF.